This T cell receptor (beta chain) appears in the sequencing data of a study of OX40 agonist ivuxolimab in advanced cancers. At the level of the study: Hepatocellular carcinoma, melanoma, renal cell or head and neck cancer affected the dose-escalation patients. Findings and limits, study-wide: Average numbers of expanded clones were greater in CD8+ T cells than in CD4+.

CDR3 length: 17 amino acids. The trim removed 3 bases at V and 5 bases at J, leaving 9 bases unmatched. CDR1 and CDR2 (germline): SGHTA, FQGNSA. As regards this clone: Its antigen is unknown.

Only in-frame clones appear in the TCRdb table, and some are missing; sequencing was by immunoSEQ multiplex PCR. The sample shows roughly 70,000 clones, 85% of them seen only once. The TCR sequence derives from an adult with an advanced solid tumor such as melanoma, head and neck, liver or kidney cancer. The chain is built from TRBV7-2 and TRBJ1-6; the match to TRBD1 covers 8 bases. The sample in question was CD4+ or CD8+ T cells sorted from blood, obtained in a trial of the OX40 agonist ivuxolimab. The CDR3 nucleotides are TGTGCCAGCAGCTTGAAGTTTCCGGGACAGGATAATTCACCCCTCCACTTT. Amino acids: CASSLKFPGQDNSPLHF.